The 4 T cell receptor beta chains below all came from one sample that was sequenced in a study of blood T cell repertoires in COVID-19. Sequenced by immunoSEQ multiplex PCR; TCRdb stores in-frame clones only, minus some. This table holds more than 200,000 clones, roughly 80% found once. Sequences were obtained from peripheral blood. Receptors were obtained from an elderly woman with acute or convalescent COVID-19.

This clone appeared once. The V call is TRBV3-1 (or the pseudogene TRBV3-2), the J call TRBJ1-4, with 7 nucleotides matching TRBD1. The V and J ends lost 1 base and 13 bases, in that order; junction bases with no gene match: 6. The CDR3 contains 13 residues. From germline, CDR1 is LGHDT and CDR2 YNNKEL (reference sequence). The CDR3 DNA is TGTGCCAGCAGCCAAGTGAAAGGGGGCGGACTGTTTTTT. It yields the protein CASSQVKGGGLFF.

This sequence joins TRBV12-3 or TRBV12-4 and TRBJ1-2; D is possibly TRBD1 (5 bases). V was shortened by 6 bases and J by 5 bases, with 10 bases between the two germline ends. The CDR3 consists of 12 residues. The CDR3 here is CASSAGHYGYTF. The CDR3 DNA sequence: TGTGCCAGCAGCGCCGGACATTATGGCTACACCTTC.

This clone showed up just once. The chain has TRBV11-2 and TRBJ1-1; D not resolved. CDR3 length: 14 residues. The V gene's germline CDR1 is SGHAT and CDR2 FQNNGV. The V end lost 0 bases, the J end lost 6 bases, and 11 bases lay between the germline ends. The CDR3 nucleotides read TGTGCCAGCAGCTTAGACCGTGCGGCAGCTGAAGCTTTCTTT. The encoded protein is CASSLDRAAAEAFF.

The V gene is TRBV2, the J gene TRBJ2-1, with a tentative D call TRBD2 (5 bases). Germline V gene data show CDR1 as SNHLY and CDR2 as FYNNEI. The V gene lost 4 bases and the J gene lost 6 bases, with 10 bases spanning the gap. The CDR3 loop spans 13 amino acids. The CDR3 DNA reads TGTGCCAGCAGTGGGACTCCCGTCAATGAGCAGTTCTTC. This codes for CASSGTPVNEQFF.